This TCR beta chain was captured by sequencing in a study of PD-L1 blockade in urothelial cancer. The time point is: pretreatment peripheral blood. Individual patients had between 1 and 8 samples, taken pretreatment and on-treatment. TCRdb's copy holds only in-frame clones and misses some; the assay was immunoSEQ multiplex PCR. The sample yields tens of thousands of clones, 84% seen once. The CDR3 extends over 14 amino acids. V lost 5 bases and J lost 5, with 19 bases in between. The V gene's germline CDR1 is GTSNPN and CDR2 SVGIG (reference sequence). Sequencing used PBMCs, obtained around atezolizumab (anti-PD-L1) treatment. The clonotype was recovered from a woman aged 65 to 85 with urothelial cancer. The chain recombines TRBV30 with TRBJ2-7; a weak D match, TRBD1 (6 bases). In nucleotides, the CDR3 is TGTGCCTGGGATAAACAGGGCCTTCTCAACGAGCAGTACTTC. Its translation is CAWDKQGLLNEQYF.